This T cell receptor (beta chain) was sequenced in a study of cytomegalovirus exposure and HLA in healthy donors. Looking at the study overall: Within the Caucasian-associated ancestry cluster were roughly 82% of the roughly 400 genotyped donors. The study's findings and limits: V- and J-gene trimming of TCR beta was linked (in a later analysis) to a missense DCLRE1C variant.

About this clone itself: Antigen unknown.

V gave up 4 bases and J gave up 0 bases, with 14 bases separating them. From germline, CDR1 is SGDLS and CDR2 YYNGEE. The CDR3 runs to 16 residues. Primers included in the PCR were 60 Vbeta and 13 Jbeta primers. TCRdb's copy holds only in-frame clones and misses some; the assay was immunoSEQ multiplex PCR. The sample holds roughly 170,000 clones; roughly 80% are singletons and the top ten take almost 7%. This receptor was taken from a man younger than 45 in good health and CMV-seropositive. The gene calls are TRBV9 and TRBJ1-3, with D maybe TRBD1 (6 bases). The sample was PBMCs. The DNA for the CDR3 is TGTGCCAGCAGCTTAAACAGACAGGACTCTGGAAACACCATATATTTT. Translating gives CASSLNRQDSGNTIYF.